This entry features one TCR beta chain sequence. These data are taken from a study of blood T cell repertoires in COVID-19. Study information: Acute-phase and convalescent COVID-19 samples originated in the United States, Italy and Spain. PBMCs, B-cell-depleted T cells, or T cells provided the cDNA or gDNA that made up the material.

Source study methods: Researchers report that nucleated cell counts were estimated from reference gene primer amplification. The data were produced by immunoSEQ multiplex PCR, yet TCRdb's version contains in-frame clones alone and is incomplete. The V and J calls and clone size are taken from that table; D and trimming were inferred from the DNA. The sample lists about 210,000 clones, roughly 90% occurring once. The germline V gene encodes CDR1 SGDLS and CDR2 YYNGEE. V dropped 4 bases and J dropped 6 bases, with 10 bases sitting between them. The CDR3 contains 12 residues. The V call is TRBV9, the J call TRBJ1-2, with unresolved D. The material sequenced was peripheral blood. The clonotype was recovered from a man between 65 and 85 years old with acute or convalescent COVID-19. The CDR3 sequence is CASSLSPNGYTF. The CDR3, as DNA: TGTGCCAGCAGCCTATCCCCTAATGGCTACACCTTC.